This T cell receptor (beta chain) was captured by sequencing in a study of blood T cell repertoires in COVID-19. At the level of the study: COVID-19 samples collected from the United States, Italy and Spain covered acute and convalescent phases. PBMCs, B-cell-depleted T cells, or T cells provided the cDNA or gDNA that made up the material.

In the original processing: The assay estimated nucleated cells by amplifying reference gene primers. Repertoires were generated with immunoSEQ multiplex PCR, while TCRdb's copy carries only in-frame clones and drops some. V and J calls and clone size are as listed in that table; D and trimming were resolved from the DNA. The sample yields about 110,000 clones, 80% to 90% seen once. V shed 1 base, J shed 3 bases, and the junction held 8 bases outside the gene matches. This CDR3 is 16 amino acids long. Germline V gene data show CDR1 as SEHNR and CDR2 as FQNEAQ (reference sequence). The clonotype originates from a woman aged 45-59 years with active or convalescent COVID-19. This chain links TRBV7-9 with TRBJ2-7; 8 nucleotides agree with TRBD2. The source material was peripheral blood. The DNA of the CDR3 is TGTGCCAGCAGCTTAGTAAGGGGTAGCGGGGTCTACGAGCAGTACTTC. Amino acid sequence: CASSLVRGSGVYEQYF.